The entry below describes one T cell receptor (beta chain). This clonotype was seen ten or more times. The target of this receptor is not known. No clone much larger than this one lies a single base away; base qualities are absent. The CDR3 covers 16 residues, taking in both the cysteine and the phenylalanine. The sequence is cut down to CDR3 DNA, 48 bases in frame from base 1. Germline trimming: 6 bases from V, 3 bases from J; junction bases outside gene matches: 12. Unsorted PBMC libraries were generated from 2 million PBMCs stored in RNAlater at -80 °C until RNA extraction. Multiple sclerosis patients were enrolled in a US clinical protocol evaluating disease progression by magnetic resonance imaging. Peripheral blood was subjected to Ficoll-Hypaque density gradient centrifugation to isolate PBMCs, which were then cryopreserved in liquid nitrogen. The record originates from a study of neurological immune-mediated disorders (dated 2019 in TCRdb). Describing the broader study: Among the approximately 34 multiple sclerosis patients, approximately 31 had relapsing-remitting MS and 3 had secondary progressive MS. Peripheral blood TCR-beta repertoires from HTLV-I-associated myelopathy (HAM/TSP) patients, multiple sclerosis patients and healthy controls were compared by UMI-based sequencing. Alongside PBMC samples, the set of approximately 100 TCR-beta libraries contained longitudinal samples, technical triplicates, and paired CD4+ and CD8+ T-cell subsets that had been sorted. Of the roughly 70 subjects in the cohort, around 15 were HAM/TSP patients, some 35 were multiple sclerosis patients, and around 20 were healthy controls.

Summary of the overall study and its limitations: TCR clonal expansion was highest in HAM/TSP patients and lowest in MS patients, with MS patients falling below even healthy controls. The MS cluster showed no association with clinical or MRI features, and the authors stated that larger cohorts are needed. Phylogenetic analysis grouped repertoires from 18 of 34 MS patients into a cluster of related CDR3 sequences, suggesting a possible repertoire-level signature. Expanded clones from different subjects shared no identical CDR3 amino acid sequences, which suggests that TCR-beta repertoires were private in all groups.

cDNA was synthesized by template-switch 5'RACE using a primer with a 10-nucleotide random unique molecular identifier that tagged each TCR transcript. Every sequencing run covered 15-18 subjects and yielded more than 200 million TCR-beta sequences. The RNeasy kit was used for extraction of total RNA. Using the KAPA Real-time Library Amplification kit, TCR-beta VDJ regions were amplified with primers for the TCR constant region and the 5'RACE anchor. A first PCR added sample indexes and Illumina adaptors, and a second PCR then raised library yield. After purification with Ampure beads, the TCR product of roughly 650 bp was size-selected on a 2% E-gel SizeSelection system. Before pooling, library quality was checked on a Bioanalyzer, concentration was measured with Qubit, and libraries were quantified with the Kapa Library Quantification kit. An Illumina HiSeq 2500 sequenced the libraries paired-end 2 x 150 bp. To increase sequence diversity, about 25-30% phiX was spiked into each library pool. In the authors' own workflow: The UMI-based MiGEC pipeline processed quality-filtered reads and removed over 80% of raw TCR sequences during error correction. VDJ genes were aligned to IMGT germline references, and clonotypes were defined by unique CDR3 amino acid sequence plus V-J genes. VDJtools evaluated clonal expansion, Shannon diversity and CDR3 relatedness (CalcPairwiseDistances, ClusterSamples); CLCbio workbench built phylogenetic trees. Clones with at least 8 unique UMIs were defined as expanded, with this threshold being based on coefficient-of-variation modelling across technical triplicates. TCRdb reran the public reads through fastp at Q25 and MiXCR, keeping productive beta chains. CDR3 protein duplicates are merged, each entry listing the most common genes and DNA. Here the V and J calls rest on TCRdb's processing, not on the authors' analysis. The sample records fewer than 75,000 distinct CDR3 sequences, around 3.7% of which are singletons. The ten largest clonotypes hold about 3.5% of the sample.

The TCR sequence derives from a man aged 40-55 years with multiple sclerosis. The sample was PBMCs. The rearranged segments are TRBV12-3 or TRBV12-4 and TRBJ2-3; the junction holds 7 bases that match TRBD2. The CDR3 has the sequence CASSRSRGVGTDTQYF. The DNA sequence reads TGTGCCAGCAGCAGAAGTCGGGGGGTTGGAACAGATACGCAGTATTTT.